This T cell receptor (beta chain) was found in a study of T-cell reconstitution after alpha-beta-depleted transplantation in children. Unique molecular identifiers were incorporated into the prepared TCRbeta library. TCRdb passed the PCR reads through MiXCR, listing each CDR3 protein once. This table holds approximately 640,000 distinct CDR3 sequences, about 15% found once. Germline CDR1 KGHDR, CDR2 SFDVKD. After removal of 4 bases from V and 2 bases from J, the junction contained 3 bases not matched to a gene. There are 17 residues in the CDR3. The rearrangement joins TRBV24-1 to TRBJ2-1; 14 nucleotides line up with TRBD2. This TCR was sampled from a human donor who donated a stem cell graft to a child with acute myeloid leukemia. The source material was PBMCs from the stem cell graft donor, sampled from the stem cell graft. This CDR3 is CATSDPGLAGAYNEQFF. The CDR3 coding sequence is TGTGCCACCAGTGACCCGGGACTAGCGGGGGCCTACAATGAGCAGTTCTTC.